The TCR beta chain under discussion was sequenced for a study of patients and donors after allogeneic stem cell transplantation. TCRdb passed the RT-PCR reads through MiXCR, listing each CDR3 protein once. The data hold 200,000 to 250,000 distinct CDR3 sequences, with about 14% observed a single time. The CDR3 is 14 amino acids. The V end was cut by 1 base, the J end by 7 bases, with 15 bases between. CDR1 SGDLS and CDR2 YYNGEE come from the germline V gene. This clonotype was seen many times. The TCR sequence derives from a human donor who was either an allogeneic HSCT recipient or a stem cell or donor lymphocyte infusion donor (not recorded which). It is not recorded whose cells these are; they may come from a transplant donor. Sequenced: blood, either unsorted or a sorted T cell fraction (not recorded which). The rearrangement links TRBV9 to TRBJ2-7; the D gene is possibly TRBD2 (6 bases). This CDR3 reads CASSVRRAEGEQYF. CDR3 sequence (DNA): TGTGCCAGCAGCGTACGGAGGGCGGAAGGAGAGCAGTACTTC.